This TCR beta chain is drawn from a study of T cells expressing NK-cell markers (dated by TCRdb to 2019 to 2021). Background for the entire study: About eight donors provided sorted CD3+CD56+NKG2C+, CD3+CD56+NKG2C- and CD3+CD56-NKG2C+ T-cell subsets, whose TCR beta-chain repertoires were profiled. Sequencing of the libraries produced 2 x 150 bp reads on Illumina HiSeq 2000/2500, MiSeq or NextSeq. Among the eight sequenced donors, seven were HCMV-seropositive and one was HCMV-seronegative. Randomly selected healthy volunteers, three men and five women, were used as the eight sequenced donors.

On the study overall, not on this receptor specifically: In several donors, the dominant CD3+CD56+NKG2C+ clonotypes ranked among the top 10 CD8+ clonotypes, making up roughly 1.0-8% of CD8+ T cells. Whether the expanded NKG2C-expressing T cell clones were specific for HCMV antigens was left unclear. Those dominant clonotypes were again the most abundant among CD3+CD56-NKG2C+ cells in several donors, at roughly 25-60.1%.

Remarks on this clonotype: It has no known antigen specificity.

Reading the germline V gene gives CDR1 MNHEY and CDR2 SVGAGI. The CDR3 starts with the cysteine, ends with the phenylalanine, and has 16 residues. The entry carries no DNA sequence. HCMV serostatus was determined by detecting HCMV-specific IgG in serum with a commercial ELISA kit. Peripheral blood mononuclear cells were isolated from blood by Ficoll density gradient centrifugation. Sequencing was carried out with an Illumina HiSeq 2000. TCR beta cDNA libraries were prepared using 5'RACE template switching, which introduced a universal primer site and unique molecular identifiers. cDNA synthesis was primed from the TCR beta constant segment and was followed by two successive PCR amplification steps. In the original analysis: MIGEC was used to demultiplex reads and group the reads by UMI, and MiTCR was used to assemble and quantify clonotypes. To remove erroneous sequences, TCR cDNA sequences were retained only when supported by two or more reads. The tcR package was used for downstream repertoire analysis, and clonotypes were matched across fractions by CDR3 nucleotide sequence plus V segment. VDJmatch was used to annotate antigen specificity against VDJdb, with one amino acid substitution allowed in CDR3. Reprocessed by TCRdb, the reads give a single entry per CDR3 protein sequence, without DNA. The V and J calls come from TCRdb's annotation, not from the publication. The table for this sample lists a few hundred thousand distinct CDR3 sequences. The biggest ten clones account for 1.4% of the sample.

This chain joins TRBV6-5 to TRBJ2-7; TCRdb reports TRBD2, a call that lacks DNA to check it against. The source is a woman aged 45-65 years in good health. Donor details come from another sample of the same person, matched by shared clones. The sequenced material came from blood T cells: a sorted CD56 or NKG2C T cell subset, CD4+ or CD8+ T cells, or bulk PBMC T cells (not recorded which). The CDR3 in this case is CASSYEPSGILYEQYF.